Presented here are 30 T cell receptor beta chains from one specimen sequenced in a study of blood T cell repertoires in COVID-19. Sequencing used immunoSEQ multiplex PCR; TCRdb keeps in-frame clones, though not all of them. Of a few hundred thousand clones detected, almost 90% appear once; the ten largest clones hold around 0.97%. The sequenced sample consisted of peripheral blood. These receptors all stem from a woman between 40 and 55 years old with COVID-19, enrolled during active disease.

This clone has more than one count but fewer than ten. The chain couples TRBV11-3 to TRBJ1-1, with no clear D. The ends were cut back, 1 base at V and 8 bases at J, with 11 bases in the middle. This CDR3 has 13 residues. Germline V gene sequence: CDR1 SGHNT, CDR2 YENEEA. CDR3 region: CASSLGSEGEAFF. CDR3 nucleotides: TGTGCCAGCAGCTTAGGATCGGAGGGCGAAGCTTTCTTT.

The chain has TRBV6-5 and TRBJ1-5, with TRBD1 identical over 8 bases. Germline loops: CDR1 MNHEY, CDR2 SVGAGI. With 2 bases clipped from V and 0 bases from J, the junction kept 0 bases outside the gene matches. CDR3 size: 15 residues. CDR3 DNA sequence: TGTGCCAGCAGTTACGGGACAGGTAGCAATCAGCCCCAGCATTTT. Its translation is CASSYGTGSNQPQHF.

The chain couples TRBV19 to TRBJ2-3, with 7 positions matching TRBD1. Germline trimming cut 5 bases from V and 1 base from J; bases unmatched to any gene: 6. CDR3 length equals 15 residues. The V gene's germline CDR1 is LNHDA and CDR2 SQIVND (reference sequence). The CDR3 region is CASSARTGRTDTQYF. For the CDR3, the DNA is TGTGCCAGTAGTGCCCGGACAGGACGCACAGATACGCAGTATTTT. The variable domain in full, completed from reference TRBV19 and TRBJ2-3, reads DGGITQSPKYLFRKEGQNVTLSCEQNLNHDAMYWYRQDPGQGLRLIYYSQIVNDFQKGDIAEGYSVSREKKESFPLTVTSAQKNPTAFYLCASSARTGRTDTQYFGPGTRLTVL.

Only one count was recorded for this clone. This chain links TRBV7-2 with TRBJ1-1; D may be TRBD1 (5 bases). This CDR3 is 14 amino acids long. Germline V gives CDR1 SGHTA, CDR2 FQGNSA. V was clipped by 6 bases and J by 1 base, with 12 bases between them. CDR3 loop: CASSPRDPNTEAFF. The CDR3, as DNA: TGTGCCAGCAGTCCCAGGGATCCGAACACTGAAGCTTTCTTT.

The V and J genes are TRBV18 and TRBJ2-1, with TRBD1 as a possible D gene (5 bases). CDR3 length: 17 residues. V dropped 0 bases and J dropped 6 bases, with 18 bases sitting between them. Germline CDR1 KGHSH, CDR2 LQKENI. The CDR3 sequence: CASSPPPGSRLSNEQFF. CDR3 DNA: TGTGCCAGCTCACCACCCCCAGGGTCACGACTCAGCAATGAGCAGTTCTTC.

This chain joins TRBV28 and TRBJ2-5; weak D call: TRBD2 (5 bases). V gave up 2 bases and J gave up 2 bases, with 12 bases separating them. CDR1 and CDR2 (germline): MDHEN, SYDVKM. The CDR3 consists of 15 residues. The chain's CDR3 is CASSLTGEIQETQYF. CDR3 coding DNA: TGTGCCAGCAGTTTAACCGGGGAGATACAAGAGACCCAGTACTTC.

J is TRBJ1-3 and V is TRBV2; TRBD1 might be the D (6 bases). Germline CDR1 SNHLY, CDR2 FYNNEI. CDR3 length: 13 amino acids. Trimming stripped 9 bases from V and 0 bases from J, with 9 bases between. CDR3 amino acids: CARRQDSGNTIYF. The CDR3 bases are TGTGCCAGACGACAGGACTCTGGAAACACCATATATTTT.

The gene calls are TRBV29-1 and TRBJ2-3; 9 bases are shared with TRBD1. The ends lost 4 bases at V and 4 bases at J; junction bases unmatched: 3. Germline assignment: CDR1 SQVTM and CDR2 ANQGSEA. This CDR3 has 13 amino acids. The CDR3 region is CSVAGQGPDTQYF. DNA for the CDR3: TGCAGCGTTGCGGGACAGGGTCCAGATACGCAGTATTTT.

The rearrangement uses TRBV30 and TRBJ1-1; no clear D. The CDR3 runs to 13 residues. Trimming pared 2 bases from V and 4 bases from J, leaving 11 bases between. Germline assignment: CDR1 GTSNPN and CDR2 SVGIG (reference sequence). The CDR3 loop reads CAWSSGIPTEAFF. The CDR3 region has the DNA TGTGCCTGGAGTTCGGGGATACCCACTGAAGCTTTCTTT.

The chain uses TRBV19 and TRBJ1-6; 8 bases fit TRBD1. CDR3 length equals 15 residues. Germline lookup yields CDR1 LNHDA and CDR2 SQIVND (reference sequence). Trimming removed 8 bases from V and 9 bases from J; junction bases left unmatched: 12. The CDR3 loop reads CASRGGQAGGSPLHF. The CDR3 nucleotides read TGTGCCAGTCGTGGGGGACAGGCCGGGGGTTCACCCCTCCACTTT.

This clone has only one observation. The chain has TRBV2 and TRBJ1-1; D not resolved. The CDR3 consists of 12 residues. Per germline, CDR1 SNHLY and CDR2 FYNNEI. V shed 11 bases and J shed 4 bases, with 14 bases lying between them. CDR3 sequence: CAASRGGTEAFF. In nucleotides, the CDR3 is TGTGCCGCCTCCCGGGGTGGCACTGAAGCTTTCTTT.

This clone was picked up one time. The CDR3 region is CAISELAGDEQFF. The CDR3 nucleotides are TGTGCCATCAGTGAACTAGCGGGGGACGAGCAGTTCTTC. The chain combines TRBV10-3 with TRBJ2-1, with TRBD2 identical over 11 bases. Trimming cost V 3 bases and J 10 bases; bases outside gene matches: 2. The CDR3 is 13 residues long. Germline loops: CDR1 ENHRY, CDR2 SYGVKD.

V usage is TRBV19 and J usage is TRBJ2-3, with D possibly being TRBD1 (6 bases). V lost 5 bases and J 9 bases, leaving 12 bases between the germline ends. Germline V CDR1 and CDR2: LNHDA, SQIVND (reference sequence). The CDR3 spans 12 residues. The chain's CDR3 is CASSPDRWTQYF. In nucleotides, the CDR3 is TGTGCCAGTAGTCCCGACAGGTGGACGCAGTATTTT. The entire variable domain, with the rest obtained from reference TRBV19 and TRBJ2-3, is as follows: DGGITQSPKYLFRKEGQNVTLSCEQNLNHDAMYWYRQDPGQGLRLIYYSQIVNDFQKGDIAEGYSVSREKKESFPLTVTSAQKNPTAFYLCASSPDRWTQYFGPGTRLTVL.

V and J are TRBV28 and TRBJ1-2; TRBD1 matches 9 bases. From germline, CDR1 is MDHEN and CDR2 SYDVKM. This CDR3 contains 14 residues. The ends lost 2 bases at V and 7 bases at J; junction bases unmatched: 5. The chain's CDR3 is CASSLLRQGVGYTF. The CDR3 nucleotides are TGTGCCAGCAGTTTACTTCGACAGGGGGTTGGCTACACCTTC.

The rearrangement uses TRBV30 and TRBJ2-2; 14 bases are shared with TRBD2. The CDR3 consists of 16 residues. Germline CDR1 and CDR2: GTSNPN and SVGIG (reference sequence). J lost 3 bases, V lost 3 bases, and 3 bases had no gene match. CDR3 amino acids: CAWRRTSGRYTGELFF. The CDR3 DNA follows: TGTGCCTGGAGAAGGACTAGCGGGAGGTACACCGGGGAGCTGTTTTTT.

The J gene is TRBJ1-1, the V gene TRBV6-5, with D hard to call. The CDR3 spans 13 residues. Germline V gene sequence: CDR1 MNHEY, CDR2 SVGAGI. Trimming left V 11 bases short and J 0 bases short, with 13 bases between. CDR3 in amino acids: CASDTNLNTEAFF. In nucleotides, the CDR3 is TGTGCCTCTGATACTAATTTGAACACTGAAGCTTTCTTT.

This clone appeared once. This rearrangement joins TRBV5-8 to TRBJ2-2; possibly TRBD2 for D (6 bases). Germline V gene data show CDR1 as SGHTS and CDR2 as YDEGEE. The CDR3 is 13 amino acids. The V and J ends lost 4 bases and 7 bases respectively, with 11 bases between them. The CDR3 DNA sequence: TGTGCCAGCAGCGGGCGGGAAGTCGGGGAGCTGTTTTTT. Protein: CASSGREVGELFF. Using reference TRBV5-8 and TRBJ2-2 for the parts outside the CDR3, the full variable domain is EAGVTQSPTHLIKTRGQQATLRCSPISGHTSVYWYQQALGLGLQFLLWYDEGEERNRGNFPPRFSGRQFPNYSSELNVNALELEDSALYLCASSGREVGELFFGEGSRLTVL.

In nucleotides, the CDR3 is TGTGCCACCAGGCCTCAAAGGCAGGGGCAGTATGGCTACACCTTC. It yields the protein CATRPQRQGQYGYTF. This chain connects TRBV15 to TRBJ1-2, with D possibly matching TRBD1 (6 bases). The length of the CDR3 is 15 residues. Germline lookup yields CDR1 LNHNV and CDR2 YYDKDF (reference sequence). V gave up 6 bases and J gave up 5 bases, with 19 bases separating them.

The chain employs TRBV9 and TRBJ2-1, with 11 bases matching TRBD2. Germline V gene sequence: CDR1 SGDLS, CDR2 YYNGEE. The V gene end was trimmed by 2 bases and the J gene end by 10 bases; junction bases not matched to a gene: 5. This CDR3 has 14 residues. The CDR3 nucleotides read TGTGCCAGCAGCGTTAGTCTAGCGGGAGGCGAGCAGTTCTTC. Translation gives CASSVSLAGGEQFF.

The rearrangement links TRBV4-3 to TRBJ2-1; 12 nucleotides line up with TRBD2. The CDR3 covers 15 residues. Germline loops: CDR1 LGHNA, CDR2 YSLEER. After removal of 6 bases from V and 6 bases from J, the junction contained 6 bases not matched to a gene. CDR3 region: CASSFTSGGPNEQFF. CDR3 DNA: TGCGCCAGCAGTTTTACTAGCGGGGGGCCCAATGAGCAGTTCTTC.

The chain couples TRBV19 to TRBJ1-5, with D possibly being TRBD1 (6 bases). Germline V CDR1 and CDR2: LNHDA, SQIVND (reference sequence). The CDR3 extends over 15 amino acids. V was clipped by 7 bases and J by 5 bases, with 18 bases between them. CDR3 bases: TGTGCCAGTACAAGCACAGGGAAAGGTGATCAGCCCCAGCATTTT. Protein product: CASTSTGKGDQPQHF.

The chain joins TRBV19 to TRBJ2-5, with D possibly being TRBD1 (5 bases). CDR1 and CDR2 from the germline V gene are LNHDA and SQIVND (reference sequence). V was trimmed by 4 bases and J by 3 bases, leaving 21 bases between them. This CDR3 contains 17 residues. The CDR3 DNA is TGTGCCAGTAGTACCCAGACAGCTATATTGTCGAAAGAGACCCAGTACTTC. This gives the protein CASSTQTAILSKETQYF.

The genes are TRBV28 and TRBJ2-1; D perhaps matches TRBD1 (6 bases). The CDR3 spans 13 residues. V was pared by 6 bases and J by 7 bases, with 13 bases between. Germline loops: CDR1 MDHEN, CDR2 SYDVKM. The CDR3 sequence is CASSRDTGNEQFF. The CDR3 bases are TGTGCCAGCAGCCGGGACACTGGTAATGAGCAGTTCTTC. The variable domain in full, with the rest retrieved from reference TRBV28 and TRBJ2-1, is DVKVTQSSRYLVKRTGEKVFLECVQDMDHENMFWYRQDPGLGLRLIYFSYDVKMKEKGDIPEGYSVSREKKERFSLILESASTNQTSMYLCASSRDTGNEQFFGPGTRLTVL.

This clone appeared once. The gene calls are TRBV5-1 and TRBJ1-1; 8 nucleotides align to TRBD1. The germline gives CDR1 SGHRS, CDR2 YFSETQ. Trimming removed 4 bases from V and 4 bases from J; junction bases left unmatched: 3. The CDR3 loop spans 13 amino acids. The CDR3 loop reads CASSQGASTEAFF. CDR3 sequence (DNA): TGCGCCAGCAGCCAGGGGGCGAGCACTGAAGCTTTCTTT.

The chain links TRBV30 to TRBJ1-3; D remains unclear. Between the trimmed V and J ends, which lost 3 bases and 0 bases, there was a span of 6 bases. CDR3 length: 13 amino acids. Germline values: CDR1 GTSNPN, CDR2 SVGIG (reference sequence). CDR3 nucleotide sequence: TGTGCCTGGAGAGACTACTCTGGAAACACCATATATTTT. Its protein product is CAWRDYSGNTIYF.

The sample holds one count of this clone. The rearrangement uses TRBV11-2 and TRBJ2-7; TRBD1 matches 8 bases. Germline V lookup: CDR1 SGHAT, CDR2 FQNNGV. The CDR3 loop spans 15 amino acids. The V gene end was trimmed by 1 base and the J gene end by 3 bases; junction bases not matched to a gene: 5. CDR3 amino acids: CASSLGTGPFYEQYF. The CDR3, as DNA: TGTGCCAGCAGCTTAGGGACAGGGCCGTTCTACGAGCAGTACTTC.

This chain links TRBV6-4 with TRBJ2-3; 9 bases map to TRBD2. CDR3 length: 16 amino acids. The junction had 8 bases not matched to a gene; V was cut back by 3 bases and J by 4 bases. CDR1 and CDR2 from the germline V gene are MRHNA and SNTAGT. The CDR3, as DNA: TGTGCCAGCAGTGAGGAGGCGGGGGGGGCGGCAGATACGCAGTATTTT. Translation gives CASSEEAGGAADTQYF.

The chain uses TRBV7-9 and TRBJ1-3; D is unresolved. Trimming left V 3 bases short and J 0 bases short, with 12 bases between. CDR1 is SEHNR, CDR2 FQNEAQ, per germline (reference sequence). This CDR3 has 16 amino acids. Here the CDR3 reads CASSFDTVISGNTIYF. The DNA of the CDR3 is TGTGCCAGCAGCTTCGACACGGTAATCTCTGGAAACACCATATATTTT.

The gene calls are TRBV3-1 (or the pseudogene TRBV3-2) and TRBJ1-2; no definite D call. CDR1 is LGHDT and CDR2 is YNNKEL in the germline V gene (reference sequence). V lost 1 base and J 3 bases, leaving 9 bases between the germline ends. The CDR3 length is 14 residues. CDR3 nucleotides: TGTGCCAGCAGCCAAGTAATGCGTGACTATGGCTACACCTTC. This sequence encodes CASSQVMRDYGYTF.

The rearrangement links TRBV10-3 to TRBJ2-5, with D tentatively TRBD2 (5 bases). The germline V gene encodes CDR1 ENHRY and CDR2 SYGVKD. The length of the CDR3 is 13 residues. The V gene lost 0 bases and the J gene lost 5 bases, with 7 bases spanning the gap. CDR3 sequence reads: CAISESTTETQYF. In DNA, the CDR3 is TGTGCCATCAGTGAGTCGACTACGGAGACCCAGTACTTC.